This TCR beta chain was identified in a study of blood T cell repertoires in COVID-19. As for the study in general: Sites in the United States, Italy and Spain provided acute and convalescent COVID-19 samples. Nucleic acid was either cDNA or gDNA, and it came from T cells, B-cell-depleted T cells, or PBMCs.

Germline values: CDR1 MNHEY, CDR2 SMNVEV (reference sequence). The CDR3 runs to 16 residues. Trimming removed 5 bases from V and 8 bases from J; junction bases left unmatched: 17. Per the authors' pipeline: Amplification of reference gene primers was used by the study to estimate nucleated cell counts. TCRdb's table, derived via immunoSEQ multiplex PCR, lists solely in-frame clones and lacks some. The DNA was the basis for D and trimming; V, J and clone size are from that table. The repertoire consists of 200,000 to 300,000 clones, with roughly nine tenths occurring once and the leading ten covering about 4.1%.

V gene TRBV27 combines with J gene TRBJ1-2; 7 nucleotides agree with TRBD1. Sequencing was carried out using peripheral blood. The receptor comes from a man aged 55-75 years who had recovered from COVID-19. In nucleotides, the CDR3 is TGTGCCAGCAGTCAAATCGGGACAGAGAGGTCTGAGGGCTACACCTTC. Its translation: CASSQIGTERSEGYTF.